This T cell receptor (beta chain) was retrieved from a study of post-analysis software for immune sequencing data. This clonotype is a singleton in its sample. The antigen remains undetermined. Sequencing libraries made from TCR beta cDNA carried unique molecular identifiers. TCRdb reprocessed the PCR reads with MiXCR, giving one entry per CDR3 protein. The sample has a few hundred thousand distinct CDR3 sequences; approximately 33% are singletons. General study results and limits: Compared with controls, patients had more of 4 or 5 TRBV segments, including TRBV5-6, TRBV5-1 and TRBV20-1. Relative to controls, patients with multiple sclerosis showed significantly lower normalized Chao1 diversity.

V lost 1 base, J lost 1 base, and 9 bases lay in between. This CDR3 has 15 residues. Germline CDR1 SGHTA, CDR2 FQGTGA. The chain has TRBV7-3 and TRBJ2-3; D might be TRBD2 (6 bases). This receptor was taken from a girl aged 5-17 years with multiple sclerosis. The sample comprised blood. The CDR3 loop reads CASSLIASGTDTQYF. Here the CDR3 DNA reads TGTGCCAGCAGCTTAATTGCTAGCGGCACAGATACGCAGTATTTT.